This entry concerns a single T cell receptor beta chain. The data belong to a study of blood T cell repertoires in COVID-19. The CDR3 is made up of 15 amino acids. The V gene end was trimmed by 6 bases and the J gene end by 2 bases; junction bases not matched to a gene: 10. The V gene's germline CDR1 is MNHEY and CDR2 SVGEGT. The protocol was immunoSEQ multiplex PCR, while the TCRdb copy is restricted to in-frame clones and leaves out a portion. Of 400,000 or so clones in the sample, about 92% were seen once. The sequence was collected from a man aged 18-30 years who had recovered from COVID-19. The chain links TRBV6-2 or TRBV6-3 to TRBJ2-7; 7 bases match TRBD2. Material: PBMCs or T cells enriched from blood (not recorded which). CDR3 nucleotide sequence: TGTGCCAGCAGCCCCCTTTTACGGGGGGCCTACGAGCAGTACTTC. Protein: CASSPLLRGAYEQYF.